Shown below are 30 T cell receptor beta chains from a single sample sequenced in a study of cytomegalovirus exposure and HLA in healthy donors. PCR used 60 Vbeta primers and 13 Jbeta primers. The protocol was immunoSEQ multiplex PCR, while the TCRdb copy is restricted to in-frame clones and leaves out a portion. The profile shows 150,000 to 200,000 clones, 62% of them singletons. Sequencing was carried out using PBMCs. The origin of the receptors is a man aged 40-49 years in good health and CMV-seronegative.

This chain uses TRBV7-9 with TRBJ2-5, with D tentatively TRBD1 (5 bases). Germline V lookup: CDR1 SEHNR, CDR2 FQNEAQ (reference sequence). The V end lost 1 base, the J end lost 1 base, and 19 bases lay between the germline ends. CDR3 length: 18 residues. The CDR3 protein is CASSLGPSGPRAQETQYF. Here the CDR3 DNA reads TGTGCCAGCAGCTTAGGGCCCTCCGGACCCAGGGCCCAAGAGACCCAGTACTTC.

The CDR3 DNA follows: TGTGCCAGTAGTGCAGCGGGGGGTCCTCTTCTCTTAACAGATACGCAGTATTTT. Amino acid sequence: CASSAAGGPLLLTDTQYF. This chain joins TRBV19 and TRBJ2-3; 9 nucleotides agree with TRBD2. The length of the CDR3 is 18 residues. Trimming at V came to 5 bases and at J to 3 bases, leaving 15 bases not matched to a gene. The V gene's germline CDR1 is LNHDA and CDR2 SQIVND (reference sequence).

The chain uses TRBV6-4 and TRBJ2-3, with 11 bases matching TRBD2. This CDR3 region has 15 residues. J gave up 4 bases and V 6 bases, and 6 bases lay outside the gene matches. Germline V gene lookup returns CDR1 MRHNA and CDR2 SNTAGT. This CDR3 reads CASSPLSGGADTQYF. As DNA, the CDR3 is TGTGCCAGCAGCCCACTTAGCGGGGGGGCAGATACGCAGTATTTT.

This chain connects TRBV4-3 to TRBJ2-1, with 8 bases lining up with TRBD2. The CDR3 runs to 16 residues. Germline values: CDR1 LGHNA, CDR2 YSLEER. J gave up 8 bases and V 5 bases, and 14 bases lay outside the gene matches. Here the CDR3 reads CASSVGPSREGDEQFF. The CDR3 coding sequence is TGCGCCAGCAGCGTCGGACCTTCTCGGGAGGGTGATGAGCAGTTCTTC.

V is TRBV30 and J is TRBJ2-1; TRBD2 agrees at 11 bases. The junction had 6 bases not matched to a gene; V was cut back by 5 bases and J by 6 bases. The CDR3 contains 14 residues. Per the germline V gene, CDR1 is GTSNPN and CDR2 is SVGIG (reference sequence). The CDR3 sequence is CAWGSGRAINEQFF. CDR3 DNA: TGTGCCTGGGGTAGCGGGAGGGCCATCAATGAGCAGTTCTTC.

This clone was seen just once. This rearrangement joins TRBV21-1 to TRBJ2-7; the DNA was not used to check the table's D call, TRBD1. TRBV21-1 is described as a pseudogene. The CDR3 covers 15 residues. CDR3 region: CASSKARTGSYEQYF. CDR3 DNA sequence: TGTGCCAGCAGCAAAGCGAGGACAGGGTCCTACGAGCAGTACTTC.

The chain recombines TRBV30 with TRBJ2-5; 8 positions agree with TRBD1. TRBJ2-7 explains the end of the DNA better; the J call may be wrong. Germline V CDR1 and CDR2: GTSNPN, SVGIG (reference sequence). The CDR3 totals 16 residues. The CDR3 loop is CAWRKRDRMNSYEQYF. CDR3 DNA: TGTGCCTGGAGGAAAAGGGACAGGATGAACTCCTACGAGCAGTACTTC.

This clone occurred a few times. This chain links TRBV7-7 with TRBJ2-2, with 9 bases fitting TRBD2. The CDR3 loop spans 14 amino acids. The J segment lost 7 bases and the V segment lost 4 bases, leaving 4 bases of the junction unmatched. Germline CDR1 is SSHAT and CDR2 is FNYEAQ (reference sequence). CDR3 amino acids: CASSSLTSGGELFF. CDR3 nucleotide sequence: TGTGCCAGCAGCTCCCTGACTAGCGGCGGGGAGCTGTTTTTT.

The chain links TRBV6-5 to TRBJ2-7, with 9 bases matching TRBD2. Germline loops: CDR1 MNHEY, CDR2 SVGAGI. CDR3 length equals 15 residues. The J segment lost 2 bases and the V segment lost 0 bases, leaving 2 bases of the junction unmatched. CDR3 nucleotide sequence: TGTGCCAGCAGTTACTCGCGGGAGGGCCCCTACGAGCAGTACTTC. Translation: CASSYSREGPYEQYF.

The rearrangement links TRBV30 to TRBJ1-2, with D perhaps matching TRBD1 (5 bases). Trimming pared 7 bases from V and 6 bases from J, leaving 15 bases between. CDR1 and CDR2 (germline): GTSNPN, SVGIG (reference sequence). This CDR3 spans 12 amino acids. The CDR3 region has the DNA TGTGCCTTGACGCAGGGTGACGATGGCTACACCTTC. It encodes CALTQGDDGYTF.

CDR3 amino acids: CASSYRRDKPYNEQFF. The CDR3 DNA follows: TGTGCCAGCAGTTACCGTCGGGACAAACCCTACAATGAGCAGTTCTTC. The chain employs TRBV6-5 and TRBJ2-1, with D possibly matching TRBD1 (6 bases). This CDR3 spans 16 amino acids. Germline-derived CDR1 and CDR2 are MNHEY and SVGAGI. The germline V and J ends were trimmed by 2 bases and 2 bases, with 13 bases remaining between them.

The V and J genes are TRBV4-2 and TRBJ1-2, with 7 bases identical to TRBD1. Germline V lookup: CDR1 LGHNA, CDR2 YNFKEQ. The CDR3 extends over 14 amino acids. After removal of 5 bases from V and 7 bases from J, the junction contained 10 bases not matched to a gene. In DNA form, the CDR3 reads TGTGCCAGCAGCTTAGACAGGGCGGAATTTGGCTACACCTTC. This sequence encodes CASSLDRAEFGYTF.

This clone appeared a single time. The chain couples TRBV7-8 to TRBJ2-1, with 12 bases fitting TRBD2. CDR1 and CDR2 from the germline V gene are SGHVS and FQNEAQ. This CDR3 has 14 residues. Trimming at V came to 5 bases and at J to 6 bases, leaving 2 bases not matched to a gene. The CDR3 DNA follows: TGTGCCAGCAGCCAGACTAGCGGGAGCAATGAGCAGTTCTTC. It specifies CASSQTSGSNEQFF.

This chain connects TRBV5-1 to TRBJ2-5, with TRBD1 identical over 8 bases. This CDR3 region has 14 residues. Germline CDR1 and CDR2: SGHRS and YFSETQ. J gave up 5 bases and V 1 base, and 4 bases lay outside the gene matches. CDR3 sequence reads: CASSLRQGAETQYF. The CDR3 nucleotides are TGCGCCAGCAGCTTGAGGCAGGGGGCGGAGACCCAGTACTTC.

V and J are TRBV19 and TRBJ2-1; D may be TRBD2 (6 bases). The CDR3 spans 15 residues. V lost 4 bases and J 6 bases, leaving 16 bases between the germline ends. Germline V lookup: CDR1 LNHDA, CDR2 SQIVND (reference sequence). DNA of the CDR3: TGTGCCAGTAGTACGCCGGAGGGTTGGGGCAATGAGCAGTTCTTC. Amino acids: CASSTPEGWGNEQFF.

The V call is TRBV11-2, the J call TRBJ2-1; D ambiguous. There are 14 residues in the CDR3. Germline CDR1 and CDR2: SGHAT and FQNNGV. Trimming pared 4 bases from V and 0 bases from J, leaving 7 bases between. The CDR3, as DNA: TGTGCCAGCAGCTCCCATAGCTCCTACAATGAGCAGTTCTTC. Translating it yields CASSSHSSYNEQFF.

The chain joins TRBV25-1 to TRBJ1-2; 10 positions match TRBD1. The CDR3 covers 14 residues. V lost 4 bases to trimming and J lost 13 bases; unmatched junction nucleotides: 12. CDR1 is MGHDK and CDR2 is SYGVNS in the germline V gene. The CDR3 coding sequence is TGTGCCAGCAGTGGTGGGACAGGGGTTTTATCCGTCACCTTC. This gives the protein CASSGGTGVLSVTF.

In its sample, this clone was seen a few times. V and J are TRBV27 and TRBJ1-2; no definite D call. The CDR3 totals 16 residues. Trimming pared 6 bases from V and 0 bases from J, leaving 17 bases between. The V gene's germline CDR1 is MNHEY and CDR2 SMNVEV (reference sequence). The CDR3 here is CASRPTTVPPNYGYTF. The CDR3 DNA is TGTGCCAGCAGGCCCACAACAGTGCCGCCTAACTATGGCTACACCTTC.

V usage is TRBV6-5 and J usage is TRBJ1-2, with TRBD1 identical over 7 bases. Germline V CDR1 and CDR2: MNHEY, SVGAGI. CDR3 length equals 14 residues. V lost 2 bases to trimming and J lost 5 bases; unmatched junction nucleotides: 5. CDR3 sequence: CASSYGGQPYGYTF. Written as DNA, the CDR3 is TGTGCCAGCAGTTACGGGGGACAGCCGTATGGCTACACCTTC.

This clone was seen more than once but under ten times. This chain joins TRBV13 and TRBJ2-7; D is perhaps TRBD1 (6 bases). Germline V CDR1 and CDR2: PRHDT, FYEKMQ (reference sequence). The CDR3 spans 14 residues. Trimming removed 2 bases at V and 2 bases at J, with 10 bases between. The CDR3 sequence: CASSLIDRTYEQYF. CDR3 nucleotide sequence: TGTGCCAGCAGCTTAATCGACAGGACCTACGAGCAGTACTTC.

The chain carries TRBV27 and TRBJ2-5; maybe TRBD2 (6 bases). The CDR3 spans 14 residues. The germline V gene encodes CDR1 MNHEY and CDR2 SMNVEV (reference sequence). Trimming took 6 bases from V and 2 from J, leaving 13 bases between them. The CDR3 nucleotides are TGTGCCAGCAGGTCGGGACTCCTACAAGAGACCCAGTACTTC. This encodes CASRSGLLQETQYF.

The chain joins TRBV7-2 to TRBJ2-6, with D possibly being TRBD2 (5 bases). This CDR3 has 17 residues. The V gene's germline CDR1 is SGHTA and CDR2 FQGNSA. V was trimmed by 2 bases and J by 3 bases, leaving 14 bases between them. Here the CDR3 reads CASSLFTGRLGANVLTF. The CDR3 DNA sequence: TGTGCCAGCAGCTTATTCACGGGAAGGCTTGGGGCCAACGTCCTGACTTTC. The entire variable domain, with the rest obtained from reference TRBV7-2 and TRBJ2-6, is as follows: GAGVSQSPSNKVTEKGKDVELRCDPISGHTALYWYRQSLGQGLEFLIYFQGNSAPDKSGLPSDRFSAERTGGSVSTLTIQRTQQEDSAVYLCASSLFTGRLGANVLTFGAGSRLTVL.

The rearrangement links TRBV19 to TRBJ2-1, with 10 bases lining up with TRBD2. The CDR3 extends over 15 amino acids. The ends lost 5 bases at V and 6 bases at J; junction bases unmatched: 7. Germline loops: CDR1 LNHDA, CDR2 SQIVND (reference sequence). In DNA form, the CDR3 reads TGTGCCAGTAGTCTGGAGAGCGGGAGGGTCAATGAGCAGTTCTTC. Its protein product is CASSLESGRVNEQFF.

The chain is built from TRBV19 and TRBJ1-1; D is perhaps TRBD1 (5 bases). The germline V and J ends were trimmed by 3 bases and 5 bases, with 16 bases remaining between them. The CDR3 consists of 15 residues. Germline V gene sequence: CDR1 LNHDA, CDR2 SQIVND (reference sequence). The CDR3 region is CASSIKAGSRTEAFF. The CDR3 nucleotides are TGTGCCAGTAGTATTAAGGCAGGGTCAAGGACTGAAGCTTTCTTT.

This chain links TRBV29-1 with TRBJ1-2, with D possibly TRBD1 on 5 matching bases. From germline, CDR1 is SQVTM and CDR2 ANQGSEA. Between the trimmed V and J ends, which lost 7 bases and 6 bases, there was a span of 15 bases. This CDR3 contains 12 residues. CDR3 DNA sequence: TGCAGCGCCTCCGGGGGATGGGATGGCTACACCTTC. It yields the protein CSASGGWDGYTF.

The chain employs TRBV14 and TRBJ1-6; a possible D gene is TRBD1 (5 bases). CDR3 length: 15 residues. Trimming cost V 1 base and J 10 bases, with 14 bases left between them. The germline CDR1 and CDR2 sequences are SGHDN and FVKESK. In DNA form, the CDR3 reads TGTGCCAGCAGCCAAGGGCAGGGCGGGGGGTCACCCCTCCACTTT. Translating it yields CASSQGQGGGSPLHF.

This clone appeared a few times. The chain recombines TRBV2 with TRBJ1-4; TRBD1 matches at 7 bases. This CDR3 region has 15 residues. Trimming cost V 6 bases and J 5 bases; bases outside gene matches: 9. Looked up from germline, CDR1 is SNHLY and CDR2 is FYNNEI. The CDR3 nucleotides are TGTGCCAGCAGGGTCACAGGGGCTCCCAATGAAAAACTGTTTTTT. It translates to CASRVTGAPNEKLFF.

This chain connects TRBV6-1 to TRBJ2-2, with D uncertain. The CDR3 is made up of 14 amino acids. Germline V CDR1 and CDR2: MNHNS, SASEGT. V was clipped by 8 bases and J by 8 bases, with 18 bases between them. CDR3 protein: CASSSPGARGELFF. The CDR3 DNA sequence: TGTGCCAGCTCTTCCCCCGGTGCCCGGGGGGAGCTGTTTTTT.

This clone was detected only once. The rearrangement links TRBV6-1 to TRBJ1-3; 8 bases map to TRBD1. The CDR3 has 16 residues. Germline CDR1 reads MNHNS; CDR2 reads SASEGT. V shed 4 bases and J 2 bases; nucleotides not matched to a gene: 7. CDR3 protein: CASSGSQGAPGNTIYF. As DNA, the CDR3 is TGTGCCAGCAGTGGGTCTCAGGGGGCGCCTGGAAACACCATATATTTT.

This chain uses TRBV19 with TRBJ2-3, with a tentative D call TRBD2 (6 bases). Trimming took off 5 bases at V and 5 bases at J, with 11 bases between the two ends. This CDR3 spans 13 amino acids. CDR1 is LNHDA, CDR2 SQIVND, per germline (reference sequence). This CDR3 is CASSPGLLDTQYF. DNA for the CDR3: TGTGCCAGTAGTCCGGGACTTTTAGATACGCAGTATTTT.